This paragraph covers one T cell receptor beta chain sequence. This clonotype appeared a few times. Its specific antigen is unknown. It has no much larger one-base neighbor in the sample; base qualities were not kept. The sample comes from a study of T cells in Graves' hyperthyroidism and ophthalmopathy (dated by TCRdb to about 2019). The study in broad terms: Peripheral blood samples were taken at initial diagnosis, before any treatment was given. To identify TCR V-J signatures that set the groups apart, the researchers used a discovery cohort of more than 95 patients, made up of 40 to 45 with Graves' ophthalmopathy and some 60 with stable Graves' hyperthyroidism. Prospective prediction of ophthalmopathy was tested in an independent validation cohort consisting of 18 to 20 hyperthyroidism patients and around 16 patients who later progressed to ophthalmopathy. The 75 to 100 discovery patients were divided at random into training and test sets in a 7:3 ratio. In addition, the study compared T-cell repertoires in thyroid tissue and in blood from six Graves' hyperthyroidism patients. After blood sampling, hyperthyroidism patients were treated with methimazole at a starting dose of 30 mg daily, and ophthalmopathy patients were treated with high-dose intravenous methylprednisolone. The paper reports TCR Vbeta CDR3 sequencing of some 140 peripheral blood samples: some 41 ophthalmopathy, under 80 hyperthyroidism and around 17 progressor patients. Results the study describes overall, beyond this receptor: A model built on a 13 V-J signature distinguished ophthalmopathy from stable hyperthyroidism, reaching around 90% sensitivity and approximately 83% specificity in cross-validation and 80%/75% in testing. Sample size was not statistically predetermined, and blinding of investigators to group allocation was not performed. In validation, the model predicted progression to ophthalmopathy a median of around six months before onset, with approximately 71% sensitivity and roughly 72% specificity. Most expanded thyroid clonotypes (frequency above 0.001) were also found in blood, which suggests that blood repertoires may mirror thyroid immune responses.

The TCR beta CDR3 regions were amplified from RNA transcripts. A first-round RT-PCR of the TCR CDR3 used the HTBI primer set with the Qiagen OneStep RT-PCR kit. A second multiplex PCR round built the libraries, followed by size selection and purification. The libraries were sequenced on an Illumina HiSeq2000 using paired-end 100 bp reads. Under the source paper's analysis protocol: SOAPnuke was used to process the raw data, removing reads that contained adapters or uncalled bases, had a mean Phred below 15, or lacked an exact match to the constant primer or identifier. COPE v1.2.5 was used to merge high-quality paired reads, and clonotypes were defined as unique nucleotide sequences. MiTCR v1.1 was used to align clonotypes to the IMGT TRBV, TRBD and TRBJ reference segments. Analysis was restricted to V-J combinations with a frequency above 0.0001, which covered just over 98% of repertoires. The TCS score was defined as the ratio of F50 (clonal expansion) to E x V (chaos), calculated using BLOSUM62-based TCRdist between CDR3 peptides within each V-J. Welch's t-statistics and random forest reduced several hundred V-J features to 13, which were used in a naive Bayes classifier (R e1071). TCRdb handled the public reads itself, with Q25 trimming in fastp and clone calling in MiXCR, and kept productive beta chains. One record per CDR3 amino acid sequence lists the most common genes and DNA. What appears here as the V and J calls and clone size reflects TCRdb's work, not the paper's. This sample is represented by more than 500,000 distinct CDR3 sequences; roughly 15% of them were singletons. 3% to 4.5% of the sample belongs to the ten largest clones.

A patient counted as having stable Graves' hyperthyroidism if no progression to ophthalmopathy occurred over 18 months of follow-up. The hyperthyroidism patients were between 18 and 65 years old and newly diagnosed, with a disease duration of less than 2 months. Patients with uncontrolled infections, other autoimmune diseases, pregnancy or lactation were excluded. Clinical symptoms, serum thyroxine and TRAb, thyroid ultrasound, and orbital computed tomography formed the basis for the diagnoses. PBMCs were isolated from about 10 ml of fresh peripheral blood by Ficoll-Paque density gradient centrifugation. Trizol reagent was used to extract total RNA, and RNA quality was then checked on an Agilent 2100 Bioanalyzer. The CDR3 holds 15 amino acids from the cysteine to the phenylalanine. The kept DNA is CDR3 alone, 45 bases in frame from the first base. The V end gives up 3 bases and the J end 4 bases, leaving 2 bases in the junction not matched to a gene. The germline V gene provides CDR1 MRHNA and CDR2 SNTAGT.

The receptor was isolated from a woman in her thirties with Graves' hyperthyroidism. The sequenced material came from blood. Here the chain combines TRBV6-4 and TRBJ2-5; TRBD2 lines up with 13 middle nucleotides. The CDR3 reads CASSERTSGRETQYF. The bases read TGTGCCAGCAGTGAGAGGACTAGCGGGAGAGAGACCCAGTACTTC.